This is a list of T cell receptor beta chains from one sample in a study of shared clonotypes between healthy human individuals. The table came from immunoSEQ multiplex PCR; TCRdb's copy has only in-frame clones and leaves some out. The repertoire holds 550,000 to 750,000 clones, with around 95% as singletons. The sequenced sample consisted of naive CD8+ T cells sorted from blood. Receptors originate from a woman in her 30s in good health. Each CDR3 is given with its conserved first and last residue. Each record gives: clone size, V gene, D gene, J gene, CDR3 DNA, CDR3 protein. D genes are given only for firm matches. Some rows have no size entry. The others give once, few or many, or a class for an expanded clone.

size: -; V: TRBV2; D: -; J: TRBJ1-1; DNA: TGTGCCAGCAGTGATCCCACTCAGGGGCTTGTACGGACTGAAGCTTTCTTT; CDR3: CASSDPTQGLVRTEAFF
size: -; V: TRBV27; D: -; J: TRBJ1-2; DNA: TGTGCCAGCCGAGGAGCTAACTATGGCTACACCTTC; CDR3: CASRGANYGYTF
size: -; V: TRBV9; D: -; J: TRBJ2-7; DNA: TGTGCCAGCAGCCCCCCGCCCGGAGGGAGGCCCTACGAGCAGTACTTC; CDR3: CASSPPPGGRPYEQYF
size: once; V: TRBV15; D: TRBD2; J: TRBJ2-1; DNA: TGTGCCACCAGCAGAGGAGGAGGCCTAGCGGGTAATGAGCAGTTCTTC; CDR3: CATSRGGGLAGNEQFF
size: -; V: TRBV20-1; D: -; J: TRBJ1-1; DNA: TGCAGTGGTGAGATGGGCCCTGAAGCTTTCTTT; CDR3: CSGEMGPEAFF
size: -; V: TRBV7-9; D: -; J: TRBJ2-1; DNA: TGTGCCAGCAGCTTCTTCGGAGGGGCGAACAATGAGCAGTTCTTC; CDR3: CASSFFGGANNEQFF
size: -; V: TRBV4-1; D: TRBD1; J: TRBJ1-2; DNA: TGCGCCAGCAGCCTGACAGGGGGGGACTATGGCTACACCTTC; CDR3: CASSLTGGDYGYTF
size: -; V: TRBV28; D: TRBD2; J: TRBJ2-7; DNA: TGTGCCAGCAGTTTCCGGCTAGCGGAGACCCTCTACGAGCAGTACTTC; CDR3: CASSFRLAETLYEQYF
size: -; V: TRBV19; D: TRBD2; J: TRBJ2-1; DNA: TGTGCCAGTAGTCTTCTAGCGGAGAGCAATGAGCAGTTCTTC; CDR3: CASSLLAESNEQFF
size: -; V: TRBV29-1; D: -; J: TRBJ2-3; DNA: TGCAGCGTTGAGCGACAGGCTAGCACAGATACGCAGTATTTT; CDR3: CSVERQASTDTQYF
size: -; V: TRBV27; D: TRBD2; J: TRBJ2-7; DNA: TGTGCCAGCGGGTTACTAGCGGGCGGGAAGCTCTTC; CDR3: CASGLLAGGKLF
size: -; V: TRBV11-2; D: -; J: TRBJ2-3; DNA: TGTGCCAGCAGCTTAGATAAGCGAAGGCGGGATACGCAGTATTTT; CDR3: CASSLDKRRRDTQYF
size: -; V: TRBV13; D: TRBD1; J: TRBJ2-7; DNA: TGTGCCATCCCGGGACAGGGGTATAACGAGCAGTACTTC; CDR3: CAIPGQGYNEQYF
size: -; V: TRBV28; D: -; J: TRBJ1-2; DNA: TGTGCCAGCAGCGGACAGTATGGCTACACCTTC; CDR3: CASSGQYGYTF
size: once; V: TRBV21-1; D: -; J: TRBJ1-5; DNA: TGTGCCAGCAAAGCAGGAAATTATCATAGCAATCAGCCCCAGCATTTT; CDR3: CASKAGNYHSNQPQHF
size: -; V: TRBV10-3; D: -; J: TRBJ2-7; DNA: TGTGCCATCAGTGAGTCACTACGGACCCTATCGGGCGAGCAGTACTTC; CDR3: CAISESLRTLSGEQYF
size: -; V: TRBV28; D: -; J: TRBJ1-6; DNA: TGTGCCAGCAGTTCCACCTATAATTCACCCCTCCACTTT; CDR3: CASSSTYNSPLHF
size: -; V: TRBV28; D: -; J: TRBJ1-6; DNA: TGTGCCAGCAGCACAGATGGTAATTCACCCCTCCACTTT; CDR3: CASSTDGNSPLHF
size: -; V: TRBV9; D: TRBD2; J: TRBJ2-3; DNA: TGTGCCAGCAGCGTAGAGGCTAGCGGGAGTTGGGCTGGCACAGATACGCAGTATTTT; CDR3: CASSVEASGSWAGTDTQYF
size: -; V: TRBV7-9; D: -; J: TRBJ1-1; DNA: TGTGCCAGCAGCCCCCCACGGGGGACGAACACTGAAGCTTTCTTT; CDR3: CASSPPRGTNTEAFF
size: -; V: TRBV6-6; D: -; J: TRBJ2-2; DNA: TGTGCCAGCACCTACCTGGGAGGTCGGGAGCTGTTTTTT; CDR3: CASTYLGGRELFF
size: once; V: TRBV14; D: -; J: TRBJ1-2; DNA: TGTGCCAGCAGCCAAGGAGCGTCTAATGCTGGCTACACCTTC; CDR3: CASSQGASNAGYTF
size: -; V: TRBV10-3; D: TRBD1; J: TRBJ2-2; DNA: TGTGCCATCAGCCTGGATGGGACAGCGAACACCGGGGAGCTGTTTTTT; CDR3: CAISLDGTANTGELFF